The 12 T cell receptor beta chains presented below share a single source sample, sequenced in a study of cytotoxic CD8 clonotypes in ibrutinib-treated CLL. Assay used: immunoSEQ multiplex PCR; TCRdb lists only in-frame clones, some missing. The sample consists of some 84,000 clones, more than 70% of them appearing once. This sample comprised PBMCs, obtained before ibrutinib treatment. These receptors all come from a human donor with chronic lymphocytic leukemia.

The J gene is TRBJ2-7, the V gene TRBV19, with D tentatively TRBD1 or TRBD2 (5 bases each). Per germline, CDR1 LNHDA and CDR2 SQIVND (reference sequence). V was shortened by 3 bases and J by 3 bases, with 24 bases between the two germline ends. The CDR3 extends over 18 amino acids. DNA of the CDR3: TGTGCCAGTAGTATCGGGTATCCACCGGGACCCACCTACTACGAGCAGTACTTC. Protein: CASSIGYPPGPTYYEQYF.

The chain uses TRBV2 and TRBJ2-5, with 15 nucleotides matching TRBD2. Germline V gene sequence: CDR1 SNHLY, CDR2 FYNNEI. The CDR3 sequence is 20 residues long. Trimming removed 2 bases from V and 5 bases from J; junction bases left unmatched: 15. The CDR3 loop reads CASSETGLGLAGGRWETQYF. In DNA, the CDR3 is TGTGCCAGCAGTGAAACTGGATTGGGACTAGCGGGAGGACGATGGGAGACCCAGTACTTC.

The V call is TRBV9, the J call TRBJ2-1; tentatively, D is TRBD2 (6 bases). This CDR3 contains 16 residues. The germline CDR1 and CDR2 sequences are SGDLS and YYNGEE. Trimming shortened V by 3 bases and J by 1 base, and 14 bases separated the two germline ends. DNA of the CDR3: TGTGCCAGCAGCGGCTCACTAGCAGGTTCCTACAATGAGCAGTTCTTC. It codes for CASSGSLAGSYNEQFF.

Only a few counts were recorded for this clone. The chain recombines TRBV5-6 with TRBJ1-1, with D possibly TRBD1 on 5 matching bases. CDR3 size: 14 residues. Germline V lookup: CDR1 SGHDT, CDR2 YYEEEE. Between the trimmed V and J ends, which lost 2 bases and 1 base, there was a span of 9 bases. The CDR3 here is CASSFTGPNTEAFF. The CDR3 bases are TGTGCCAGCAGCTTCACGGGGCCGAACACTGAAGCTTTCTTT. Looking up the rest from reference TRBV5-6 and TRBJ1-1 gives the full variable domain: DAGVTQSPTHLIKTRGQQVTLRCSPKSGHDTVSWYQQALGQGPQFIFQYYEEEERQRGNFPDRFSGHQFPNYSSELNVNALLLGDSALYLCASSFTGPNTEAFFGQGTRLTVV.

J is TRBJ2-1 and V is TRBV11-3; 7 positions match TRBD2. The junction had 12 bases not matched to a gene; V was cut back by 7 bases and J by 0 bases. CDR3 size: 17 residues. In germline, CDR1 is SGHNT, CDR2 YENEEA. The CDR3 DNA reads TGTGCCAGCAACCCGCTTCTTGGCGGGAGCTCCTACAATGAGCAGTTCTTC. It yields the protein CASNPLLGGSSYNEQFF.

The J gene is TRBJ2-1, the V gene TRBV2; D remains unclear. CDR3 length: 18 amino acids. From germline, CDR1 is SNHLY and CDR2 FYNNEI. V was trimmed by 0 bases and J by 0 bases, leaving 15 bases between them. CDR3 bases: TGTGCCAGCAGTGAAGCAGTGGATATATATCGCTCCTACAATGAGCAGTTCTTC. It encodes CASSEAVDIYRSYNEQFF.

This clone was recorded a few times. The chain employs TRBV5-5 and TRBJ2-7; possibly TRBD2 for D (6 bases). Germline V gives CDR1 SGHKS, CDR2 YYEKEE (reference sequence). V was clipped by 4 bases and J by 7 bases, with 21 bases between them. The length of the CDR3 is 15 residues. The CDR3 loop is CASSPWGGTAGEQYF. CDR3 DNA sequence: TGTGCCAGCAGCCCCTGGGGAGGCACCGCCGGAGAGCAGTACTTC.

The V gene is TRBV6-1, the J gene TRBJ1-1; D ambiguous. The V gene lost 4 bases and the J gene lost 6 bases, with 3 bases spanning the gap. The V gene's germline CDR1 is MNHNS and CDR2 SASEGT. This CDR3 is 10 amino acids long. The CDR3 nucleotides read TGTGCCAGCAGTGTCTCTGAAGCTTTCTTT. The encoded protein is CASSVSEAFF.

This clone has more than one count but fewer than ten. The chain couples TRBV29-1 to TRBJ2-3; a weak D match, TRBD2 (6 bases). From germline, CDR1 is SQVTM and CDR2 ANQGSEA. The CDR3 sequence is 14 residues long. V lost 7 bases and J 2 bases, leaving 16 bases between the germline ends. DNA for the CDR3: TGCAGCGCCTCTTCCGGGAGTATCACAGATACGCAGTATTTT. Its translation: CSASSGSITDTQYF.

The chain uses TRBV4-2 and TRBJ2-1; TRBD2 matches at 7 bases. The ends lost 5 bases at V and 5 bases at J; junction bases unmatched: 9. The length of the CDR3 is 15 residues. Per the germline V gene, CDR1 is LGHNA and CDR2 is YNFKEQ. The CDR3 DNA is TGTGCCAGCAGCACTAGCGACAACTACAACAATGAGCAGTTCTTC. It codes for CASSTSDNYNNEQFF.

This clone was seen a single time. V and J are TRBV11-3 and TRBJ1-2; 9 nucleotides match TRBD1. This CDR3 is 15 amino acids long. Germline V CDR1 and CDR2: SGHNT, YENEEA. Germline trimming cut 2 bases from V and 7 bases from J; bases unmatched to any gene: 8. The CDR3 sequence is CASSLIGTGSGGYTF. DNA of the CDR3: TGTGCCAGCAGCTTAATCGGGACAGGGTCGGGTGGCTACACCTTC.

J is TRBJ2-5 and V is TRBV7-2; D gene unclear. Germline V gives CDR1 SGHTA, CDR2 FQGNSA. Trimming left V 1 base short and J 3 bases short, with 9 bases between. CDR3 length: 14 residues. CDR3 amino acids: CASSLVVMEETQYF. In nucleotides, the CDR3 is TGTGCCAGCAGCTTAGTGGTGATGGAAGAGACCCAGTACTTC.